This T cell receptor beta chain was captured by sequencing in a study of cytomegalovirus exposure and HLA in healthy donors. Study-level points and caveats: Upon later analysis, HLA-associated TCR beta chains proved more clonally expanded than other, equally common chains. Using a false discovery rate of 0.05, a later analysis showed that approximately 17,000 TCR beta sequences were associated with HLA alleles.

With 8 bases removed from V and 7 bases from J, the gap between germline ends came to 17 bases. CDR3 length: 13 residues. Germline lookup yields CDR1 MNHEY and CDR2 SVGAGI. The PCR used 60 Vbeta and 13 Jbeta primers. The repertoire was sequenced with immunoSEQ multiplex PCR; TCRdb's copy has only in-frame clones and lacks some. In the table there are about 80,000 clones, 80% of which are singletons. As concerns this clone: Antigen specificity is unknown.

The chain joins TRBV6-5 to TRBJ1-2; the D is unclear. This receptor was taken from a woman in her 50s in good health and CMV-seropositive. The sample comprised PBMCs. The CDR3 region is CASGPLGLVGYTF. DNA for the CDR3: TGTGCCAGCGGCCCCCTTGGTCTGGTTGGCTACACCTTC.